Below, 28 T cell receptor beta chains from the same sample are listed, as sequenced in a study of blood T cell repertoires in COVID-19. The protocol was immunoSEQ multiplex PCR, while the TCRdb copy is restricted to in-frame clones and leaves out a portion. Of some 200,000 clones detected, about 91% appear once; the ten largest clones hold about 4.8%. Sample: peripheral blood. The source of these receptors is a woman in her thirties or forties with acute or convalescent COVID-19.

The V and J genes are TRBV9 and TRBJ1-2, with a weak D call TRBD1 (6 bases). CDR3 length equals 13 residues. The germline gives CDR1 SGDLS, CDR2 YYNGEE. V was cut by 2 bases and J by 6 bases, with 11 bases left in between. CDR3 region: CASSVSQGNGYTF. CDR3 DNA: TGTGCCAGCAGCGTGAGTCAGGGGAATGGCTACACCTTC.

V usage is TRBV6-5 and J usage is TRBJ2-3, with 7 bases lining up with TRBD2. Trimming cost V 2 bases and J 2 bases; bases outside gene matches: 7. Germline assignment: CDR1 MNHEY and CDR2 SVGAGI. The CDR3 totals 16 residues. In nucleotides, the CDR3 is TGTGCCAGCAGTTACGTGGCTAGCGGATTCACAGATACGCAGTATTTT. Protein sequence: CASSYVASGFTDTQYF.

The chain employs TRBV2 and TRBJ1-4, with 11 bases lining up with TRBD1. V dropped 6 bases and J dropped 8; count of bases not matched to a gene: 8. Germline loops: CDR1 SNHLY, CDR2 FYNNEI. The CDR3 contains 15 residues. CDR3 bases: TGTGCCAGCAGCGCGGGGACAGGGGGTCGGGAAAAACTGTTTTTT. It is translated as CASSAGTGGREKLFF.

V usage is TRBV10-1 and J usage is TRBJ2-3, with 10 nucleotides matching TRBD1. Trimming cost V 3 bases and J 1 base; bases outside gene matches: 13. The CDR3 totals 19 residues. Germline V CDR1 and CDR2: WNHNN, SYGVQD (reference sequence). CDR3 coding DNA: TGCGCCAGCAGTGAAGGAAGGGACAGGGGCCCCCTCGGCACAGATACGCAGTATTTT. Its translation: CASSEGRDRGPLGTDTQYF.

CDR3 amino acids: CASSDRDSSEAFF. The CDR3 nucleotides are TGTGCCAGCAGCGACCGGGACAGCAGTGAAGCTTTCTTT. The chain combines TRBV7-3 with TRBJ1-1, with TRBD1 matching 7 bases. V shed 5 bases, J shed 7 bases, and the junction held 7 bases outside the gene matches. CDR3 size: 13 residues. CDR1 SGHTA and CDR2 FQGTGA come from the germline V gene.

This clone was recorded many times. The chain is built from TRBV7-2 and TRBJ1-2; D remains ambiguous. The CDR3 has 14 residues. V gave up 1 base and J gave up 1 base, with 7 bases separating them. CDR1 and CDR2 (germline): SGHTA, FQGNSA. The CDR3 nucleotides are TGTGCCAGCAGCTTAGACGCGTTTAACTATGGCTACACCTTC. As protein: CASSLDAFNYGYTF.

The chain links TRBV5-1 to TRBJ2-1; 16 positions agree with TRBD2. Germline V gene sequence: CDR1 SGHRS, CDR2 YFSETQ. V lost 5 bases and J lost 2; bases outside the gene matches: 10. The CDR3 runs 19 residues. The chain's CDR3 is CASRPPGLAGGSAYNEQFF. The CDR3 DNA reads as TGCGCCAGCAGACCACCGGGACTAGCGGGGGGGTCAGCCTACAATGAGCAGTTCTTC.

This chain uses TRBV18 with TRBJ1-2; the D gene is possibly TRBD1 (5 bases). The V and J ends lost 6 bases and 5 bases respectively, with 13 bases between them. This CDR3 comprises 13 residues. The germline CDR1 and CDR2 sequences are KGHSH and LQKENI. The CDR3 sequence is CASSLGASYGYTF. The DNA for the CDR3 is TGTGCCAGCTCTCTTGGGGCCAGTTATGGCTACACCTTC.

The V call is TRBV6-5, the J call TRBJ1-2, with 8 nucleotides matching TRBD1. Losses at the gene ends were 4 bases for V and 8 bases for J; bases not matched to a gene: 6. From germline, CDR1 is MNHEY and CDR2 SVGAGI. The CDR3 runs 13 residues. CDR3 region: CASSLTGEAGYTF. CDR3 nucleotide sequence: TGTGCCAGCAGTTTGACAGGGGAGGCGGGCTACACCTTC.

This chain links TRBV19 with TRBJ2-5; 7 bases are shared with TRBD2. V trimming: 5 bases; J trimming: 1 base; junction bases outside the gene matches: 4. CDR1 is LNHDA and CDR2 is SQIVND in the germline V gene (reference sequence). The CDR3 runs 14 residues. CDR3 protein: CASSLGLVQETQYF. The CDR3 DNA is TGTGCCAGTAGTTTAGGACTAGTCCAAGAGACCCAGTACTTC.

The chain has TRBV19 and TRBJ1-1; 7 nucleotides match TRBD1. V gave up 4 bases and J gave up 5 bases; unmatched junction bases: 4. The germline V gene has CDR1 LNHDA and CDR2 SQIVND (reference sequence). CDR3 size: 13 residues. The CDR3 loop reads CASSKNRGTEAFF. The DNA for the CDR3 is TGTGCCAGTAGTAAAAACAGGGGAACTGAAGCTTTCTTT.

The chain joins TRBV7-6 to TRBJ2-5; 9 bases align to TRBD1. There are 15 residues in the CDR3. With 5 bases clipped from V and 5 bases from J, the junction kept 9 bases outside the gene matches. Looked up from germline, CDR1 is SGHVS and CDR2 is FNYEAQ. CDR3: CASSPKDRGVETQYF. The CDR3, as DNA: TGTGCCAGCAGCCCTAAGGACAGGGGAGTGGAGACCCAGTACTTC.

This clone was counted a single time. The chain is built from TRBV2 and TRBJ1-1, with D possibly matching TRBD1 (6 bases). This CDR3 is built from 13 residues. CDR1 SNHLY and CDR2 FYNNEI come from the germline V gene. Between the trimmed V and J ends, which lost 8 bases and 4 bases, there was a span of 14 bases. The CDR3 reads CASLSRRGTEAFF. For the CDR3, the DNA is TGTGCCAGCCTCTCACGCAGGGGCACTGAAGCTTTCTTT.

The sample holds one count of this clone. This chain joins TRBV10-1 and TRBJ1-1; 7 bases fit TRBD1. The CDR3 sequence is 15 residues long. Germline V gives CDR1 WNHNN, CDR2 SYGVQD (reference sequence). Trimming at V came to 4 bases and at J to 1 base, leaving 6 bases not matched to a gene. CDR3: CASSASGTENTEAFF. CDR3 nucleotide sequence: TGCGCCAGCAGTGCCTCCGGGACAGAGAACACTGAAGCTTTCTTT.

CDR3 sequence reads: CASSQTGGSNYGYTF. CDR3 in DNA: TGTGCCAGCAGCCAAACGGGGGGTTCAAACTATGGCTACACCTTC. The chain has TRBV6-6 and TRBJ1-2; possibly TRBD1 for D (5 bases). Trimming cost V 6 bases and J 2 bases, with 16 bases left between them. The germline V gene has CDR1 MNHNY and CDR2 SVGAGI (reference sequence). This CDR3 is 15 amino acids long.

The chain has TRBV6-1 and TRBJ1-2; D might be TRBD1 (5 bases). CDR3 size: 12 residues. V lost 1 base, J lost 10 bases, and 10 bases lay in between. CDR1 is MNHNS, CDR2 SASEGT, per germline. The CDR3, as DNA: TGTGCCAGCAGTGAAGGGCAGGGATCCTACACCTTC. Amino acids: CASSEGQGSYTF.

Here the CDR3 DNA reads TGTGCCAGCAGCCGAACAGGGCTCAGCAATCAGCCCCAGCATTTT. Protein: CASSRTGLSNQPQHF. This chain joins TRBV2 and TRBJ1-5; D perhaps matches TRBD1 (6 bases). Deletions cut 6 bases from V and 1 base from J, with 13 bases between. Germline CDR1 and CDR2: SNHLY and FYNNEI. CDR3 length equals 15 residues.

The V call is TRBV11-2, the J call TRBJ1-5, with TRBD1 identical over 12 bases. Germline values: CDR1 SGHAT, CDR2 FQNNGV. Trimming removed 5 bases from V and 8 bases from J; junction bases left unmatched: 10. The CDR3 is made up of 16 amino acids. The CDR3 DNA is TGTGCCAGCAGCCCAACCGGGACAGGGGGCTTTGAGCCCCAGCATTTT. Its protein product is CASSPTGTGGFEPQHF.

The CDR3 sequence: CSASERATEKLFF. In DNA form, the CDR3 reads TGCAGTGCTAGTGAGAGGGCTACTGAAAAACTGTTTTTT. The chain links TRBV20-1 to TRBJ1-4; D gene ambiguous. V was pared by 3 bases and J by 7 bases, with 12 bases between. In germline, CDR1 is DFQATT, CDR2 SNEGSKA (reference sequence). This CDR3 contains 13 residues.

This rearrangement joins TRBV5-1 to TRBJ2-3; the D is unclear. Germline V gives CDR1 SGHRS, CDR2 YFSETQ. The CDR3 is 12 amino acids. V was trimmed by 2 bases and J by 8 bases, leaving 9 bases between them. Here the CDR3 reads CASSFDPGTQYF. Written as DNA, the CDR3 is TGCGCCAGCAGCTTCGACCCGGGTACGCAGTATTTT.

This chain's CDR3 is CASSQVVGSNTGELFF. CDR3 nucleotide sequence: TGTGCCAGCAGCCAAGTCGTTGGGAGCAACACCGGGGAGCTGTTTTTT. V usage is TRBV4-2 and J usage is TRBJ2-2; D might be TRBD2 (5 bases). CDR3 length: 16 residues. The V end lost 1 base, the J end lost 2 bases, and 11 bases lay between the germline ends. Germline values: CDR1 LGHNA, CDR2 YNFKEQ.

The chain carries TRBV7-8 and TRBJ2-3; D perhaps matches TRBD2 (6 bases). Germline CDR1 reads SGHVS; CDR2 reads FQNEAQ. This CDR3 spans 15 amino acids. V lost 5 bases to trimming and J lost 0 bases, with 12 bases between them. The DNA for the CDR3 is TGTGCCAGCAGCACTAGACGGGGGAGCACAGATACGCAGTATTTT. Its protein product is CASSTRRGSTDTQYF.

The V and J genes are TRBV4-2 and TRBJ1-2; 9 positions agree with TRBD1. The CDR3 consists of 16 residues. V trimming: 4 bases; J trimming: 3 bases; junction bases outside the gene matches: 9. The germline gives CDR1 LGHNA, CDR2 YNFKEQ. The chain's CDR3 is CASSPGTGRFDYGYTF. CDR3 nucleotide sequence: TGTGCCAGCAGCCCAGGGACAGGGAGGTTTGACTATGGCTACACCTTC.

CDR3: CASSQETGTSTEAFF. DNA for the CDR3: TGTGCCAGCAGCCAAGAGACAGGGACGAGCACTGAAGCTTTCTTT. This chain uses TRBV4-2 with TRBJ1-1; 7 positions match TRBD1. Germline CDR1 is LGHNA and CDR2 is YNFKEQ. The V segment lost 0 bases and the J segment 4 bases; nucleotides outside the gene matches: 5. The CDR3 is made up of 15 amino acids.

This clone was detected a few times. This chain connects TRBV2 to TRBJ1-2; weak D call: TRBD1 (6 bases). From germline, CDR1 is SNHLY and CDR2 FYNNEI. The CDR3 loop spans 12 amino acids. V gave up 5 bases and J gave up 6 bases, with 10 bases separating them. The CDR3 DNA sequence: TGTGCCAGCAGTTCGGACAGTGATGGCTACACCTTC. Translation gives CASSSDSDGYTF.

The V gene is TRBV18, the J gene TRBJ1-2; TRBD1 matches at 7 bases. The germline V gene encodes CDR1 KGHSH and CDR2 LQKENI. Losses at the gene ends were 2 bases for V and 8 bases for J; bases not matched to a gene: 11. The CDR3 covers 15 residues. The CDR3 nucleotides read TGTGCCAGCTCACCATCGACAGGGCCCCCCGGGGGCTACACCTTC. It translates to CASSPSTGPPGGYTF.

The chain uses TRBV6-6 and TRBJ1-1; TRBD1 matches 8 bases. Germline lookup yields CDR1 MNHNY and CDR2 SVGAGI (reference sequence). V shed 1 base and J 5 bases; nucleotides not matched to a gene: 3. The CDR3 covers 14 residues. This chain's CDR3 is CASSYLRTGTEAFF. The DNA for the CDR3 is TGTGCCAGCAGTTACTTGCGGACAGGGACTGAAGCTTTCTTT.

The gene calls are TRBV4-1 and TRBJ2-3; weak D call: TRBD1 (7 bases). The CDR3 is made up of 15 amino acids. Germline-derived CDR1 and CDR2 are MGHRA and YSYEKL. Trimming cost V 4 bases and J 3 bases, with 14 bases left between them. This CDR3 reads CASSRPAGQTDTQYF. DNA of the CDR3: TGCGCCAGCAGCCGACCTGCGGGACAGACAGATACGCAGTATTTT.